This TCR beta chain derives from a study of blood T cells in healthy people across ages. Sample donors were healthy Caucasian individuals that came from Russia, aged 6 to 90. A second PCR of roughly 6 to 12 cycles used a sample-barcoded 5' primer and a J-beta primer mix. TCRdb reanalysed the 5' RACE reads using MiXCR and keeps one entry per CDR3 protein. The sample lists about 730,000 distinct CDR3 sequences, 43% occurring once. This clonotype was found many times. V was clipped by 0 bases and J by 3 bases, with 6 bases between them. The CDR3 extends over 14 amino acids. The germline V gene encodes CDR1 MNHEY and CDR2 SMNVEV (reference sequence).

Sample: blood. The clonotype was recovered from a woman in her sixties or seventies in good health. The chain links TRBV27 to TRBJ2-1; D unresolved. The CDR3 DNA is TGTGCCAGCAGTTTATCGTGGCACTACAATGAGCAGTTCTTC. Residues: CASSLSWHYNEQFF.